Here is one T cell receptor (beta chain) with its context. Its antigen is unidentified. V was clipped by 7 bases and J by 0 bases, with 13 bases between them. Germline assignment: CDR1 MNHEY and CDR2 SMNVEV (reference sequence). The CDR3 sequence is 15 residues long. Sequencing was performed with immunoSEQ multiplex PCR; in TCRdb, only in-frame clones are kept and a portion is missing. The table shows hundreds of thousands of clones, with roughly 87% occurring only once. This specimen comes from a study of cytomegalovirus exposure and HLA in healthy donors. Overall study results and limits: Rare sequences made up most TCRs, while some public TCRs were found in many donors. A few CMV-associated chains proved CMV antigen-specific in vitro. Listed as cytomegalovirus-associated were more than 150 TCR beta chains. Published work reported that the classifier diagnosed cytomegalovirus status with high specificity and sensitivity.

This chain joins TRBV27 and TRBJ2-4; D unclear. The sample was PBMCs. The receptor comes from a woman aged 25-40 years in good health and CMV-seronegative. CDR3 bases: TGTGCCAGCACCCCCGAGGCGGTAGCCAAAAACATTCAGTACTTC. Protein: CASTPEAVAKNIQYF.